This is a list of T cell receptor beta chains from one sample in a study of blood T cell repertoires in COVID-19. Sequencing used immunoSEQ multiplex PCR; TCRdb keeps in-frame clones, though not all of them. The sample shows tens of thousands of clones, about 91% of them seen only once. Sample: peripheral blood. These receptors were collected from an older woman with active COVID-19. The CDR3 runs from the conserved cysteine through the conserved F or W. D genes are given only for firm matches. Size tells how often a clone was seen (once, few, many) or the class of an expanded clone, and some rows leave it out.

clone size | J gene | V gene | D gene | CDR3 DNA | CDR3 protein
- | TRBJ2-3 | TRBV11-1 | TRBD2 | TGTGCCAGCAGCTTATATGCGGGGGGGGGCACAGATACGCAGTATTTT | CASSLYAGGGTDTQYF
- | TRBJ1-1 | TRBV7-9 | - | TGTGCCAGCAGCCACAACGTCGGGGCTTTCTTT | CASSHNVGAFF
- | TRBJ2-5 | TRBV19 | TRBD2 | TGTGCCAGTAGTATAGCTCGGGGGGGTACGGAGACCCAGTACTTC | CASSIARGGTETQYF
- | TRBJ1-1 | TRBV11-1 | - | TGTGCCAGCAGGCCTCAGGGGTGGGGGAACACTGAAGCTTTCTTT | CASRPQGWGNTEAFF
- | TRBJ1-1 | TRBV5-1 | - | TGCGCCAGCAGCATGAACCCAGGGGCGGTGAACACTGAAGCTTTCTTT | CASSMNPGAVNTEAFF
- | TRBJ2-5 | TRBV7-2 | TRBD2 | TGTGCCAGCAGCAGGACTAGGCAAGAGACCCAGTACTTC | CASSRTRQETQYF
- | TRBJ2-1 | TRBV3-1/TRBV3-2 | - | TGTGCCAGCAGCCAAGGTACACCAGCCTACAATGAGCAGTTCTTC | CASSQGTPAYNEQFF
- | TRBJ1-5 | TRBV11-3 | TRBD1 | TGTGCCAGCAGCTTAGATGGGCGACAGGGTCGGAATCAGCCCCAGCATTTT | CASSLDGRQGRNQPQHF
- | TRBJ1-1 | TRBV18 | TRBD1 | TGTGCCAGCTCATTGACAGGGGCAGACACTGAAGCTTTCTTT | CASSLTGADTEAFF
- | TRBJ1-3 | TRBV30 | - | TGTGCCTGGTCTCTGGGCGGACAGTGGACTGGAAACACCATATATTTT | CAWSLGGQWTGNTIYF
- | TRBJ2-1 | TRBV13 | - | TGTGCCAGCAGCTTAGGGGCGGGTCCAATGAAGCAGTTCTTC | CASSLGAGPMKQFF
- | TRBJ2-3 | TRBV19 | TRBD2 | TGTGCCAGTGCAGTCGGGGGGGGCCCCTCAGATACGCAGTATTTT | CASAVGGGPSDTQYF
- | TRBJ2-5 | TRBV24-1 | TRBD2 | TGTGCCACCAGCCCCGGGCGGGGGGCAGGAGAGACCCAGTACTTC | CATSPGRGAGETQYF
once | TRBJ2-5 | TRBV18 | - | TGTGCCAGCTCACCAGGGGTGACAGATGGGGAGACCCAGTACTTC | CASSPGVTDGETQYF
- | TRBJ2-3 | TRBV6-2/TRBV6-3 | - | TGTGCCAGCAGTCAACAGCCGGATACGCAGTATTTT | CASSQQPDTQYF